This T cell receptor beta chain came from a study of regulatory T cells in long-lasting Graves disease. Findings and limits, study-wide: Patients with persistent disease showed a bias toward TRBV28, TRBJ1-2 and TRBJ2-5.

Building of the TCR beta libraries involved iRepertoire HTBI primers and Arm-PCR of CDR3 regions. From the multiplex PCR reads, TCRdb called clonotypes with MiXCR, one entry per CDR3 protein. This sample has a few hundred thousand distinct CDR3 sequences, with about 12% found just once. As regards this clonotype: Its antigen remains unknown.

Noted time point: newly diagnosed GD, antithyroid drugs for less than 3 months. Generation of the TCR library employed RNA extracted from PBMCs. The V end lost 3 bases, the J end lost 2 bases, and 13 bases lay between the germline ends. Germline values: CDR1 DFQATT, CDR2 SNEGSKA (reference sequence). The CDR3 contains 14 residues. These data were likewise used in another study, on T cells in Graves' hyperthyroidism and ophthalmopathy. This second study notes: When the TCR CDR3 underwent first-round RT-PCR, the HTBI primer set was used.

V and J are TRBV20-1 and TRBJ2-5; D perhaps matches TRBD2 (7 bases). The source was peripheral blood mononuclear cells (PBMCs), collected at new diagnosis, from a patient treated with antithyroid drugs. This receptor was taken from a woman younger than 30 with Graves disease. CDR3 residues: CSASGGPSQETQYF. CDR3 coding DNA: TGCAGTGCTAGCGGGGGGCCATCTCAAGAGACCCAGTACTTC.